Listed here are 24 T cell receptor beta chains from one sample, sequenced in a study of blood T cell repertoires in COVID-19. The data were produced by immunoSEQ multiplex PCR, yet TCRdb's version contains in-frame clones alone and is incomplete. The table has a few hundred thousand clones, roughly nine tenths seen once. Material: PBMCs or T cells enriched from blood (not recorded which). All receptors derive from a woman in her forties or fifties who had been exposed to COVID-19.

The genes are TRBV28 and TRBJ2-5, with a possible D match to TRBD1 (6 bases). This CDR3 region has 15 residues. The V gene's germline CDR1 is MDHEN and CDR2 SYDVKM. Trimming stripped 10 bases from V and 2 bases from J, with 20 bases between. CDR3 DNA sequence: TGTGCCACCGACTGGGGGCCTAATATGCAAGAGACCCAGTACTTC. This gives the protein CATDWGPNMQETQYF.

This clone was detected only once. V is TRBV24-1 and J is TRBJ2-7, with D perhaps matching TRBD2 (5 bases). Germline CDR1 and CDR2: KGHDR and SFDVKD. The CDR3 runs to 13 residues. Trimming left V 5 bases short and J 4 bases short, with 11 bases between. CDR3 residues: CATSAVGRYEQYF. The CDR3 DNA reads TGTGCCACCAGTGCCGTGGGGAGATACGAGCAGTACTTC.

V is TRBV27 and J is TRBJ1-1; D is uncertain. Trimming took 2 bases from V and 0 from J, leaving 7 bases between them. CDR1 is MNHEY and CDR2 is SMNVEV in the germline V gene (reference sequence). CDR3 length: 14 amino acids. The CDR3 protein is CASSLDGVNTEAFF. The DNA of the CDR3 is TGTGCCAGCAGTTTAGACGGAGTGAACACTGAAGCTTTCTTT.

The V gene is TRBV13, the J gene TRBJ1-5, with D perhaps TRBD1 (5 bases). This CDR3 has 14 amino acids. CDR1 and CDR2 from the germline V gene are PRHDT and FYEKMQ (reference sequence). The ends were cut back, 5 bases at V and 2 bases at J, with 10 bases in the middle. The DNA for the CDR3 is TGTGCCAGCAGCATCTCGGGGGGCAATCAGCCCCAGCATTTT. It codes for CASSISGGNQPQHF.

The chain couples TRBV12-3 or TRBV12-4 to TRBJ2-7; D ambiguous. This CDR3 contains 12 residues. Trimming left V 1 base short and J 9 bases short, with 10 bases between. DNA of the CDR3: TGTGCCAGCAGTTTAGGGCGACAAGTGCAGTACTTC. Translation: CASSLGRQVQYF.

This sequence joins TRBV6-5 and TRBJ2-3, with D possibly TRBD2 on 6 matching bases. This CDR3 contains 14 residues. Germline V lookup: CDR1 MNHEY, CDR2 SVGAGI. Trimming left V 2 bases short and J 3 bases short, with 9 bases between. In nucleotides, the CDR3 is TGTGCCAGCAGTTACGGCCGGGGGACAGATACGCAGTATTTT. Translating it yields CASSYGRGTDTQYF.

CDR3 amino acids: CASSTATGANTEAFF. The CDR3 nucleotides are TGTGCCAGCTCAACGGCGACAGGGGCGAACACTGAAGCTTTCTTT. V and J are TRBV6-5 and TRBJ1-1; 8 bases align to TRBD1. Germline V gene lookup returns CDR1 MNHEY and CDR2 SVGAGI. The CDR3 consists of 15 residues. Unmatched junction bases numbered 9, after V lost 8 bases and J lost 1 base.

V gene TRBV2 combines with J gene TRBJ1-2; D may be TRBD1 (5 bases). This CDR3 is built from 14 residues. Germline V CDR1 and CDR2: SNHLY, FYNNEI. V was trimmed by 2 bases and J by 4 bases, leaving 11 bases between them. CDR3 loop: CASSERRGAYGYTF. The CDR3 region has the DNA TGTGCCAGCAGTGAAAGGAGGGGTGCCTATGGCTACACCTTC.

The chain links TRBV6-6 to TRBJ2-3; D possibly corresponds to TRBD2 (6 bases). V was trimmed by 4 bases and J by 0 bases, leaving 11 bases between them. The germline V gene encodes CDR1 MNHNY and CDR2 SVGAGI (reference sequence). This CDR3 has 15 amino acids. The CDR3 coding sequence is TGTGCCAGCAGTTCCGGGGGAATCAGCACAGATACGCAGTATTTT. Encoded protein: CASSSGGISTDTQYF.

The chain employs TRBV5-1 and TRBJ2-1; 9 bases agree with TRBD1. This CDR3 is 15 amino acids long. Germline V CDR1 and CDR2: SGHRS, YFSETQ. V was clipped by 2 bases and J by 3 bases; unmatched bases: 3. The CDR3 DNA sequence: TGCGCCAGCAGCTTCGGACAGGGGAACTACAATGAGCAGTTCTTC. Residues: CASSFGQGNYNEQFF.

The chain recombines TRBV15 with TRBJ2-7, with D maybe TRBD1 (5 bases). This CDR3 comprises 13 residues. CDR1 and CDR2 from the germline V gene are LNHNV and YYDKDF (reference sequence). With 3 bases removed from V and 5 bases from J, the gap between germline ends came to 11 bases. In nucleotides, the CDR3 is TGTGCCACCAGCAGTAAACAGGCGAACGAGCAGTACTTC. It translates to CATSSKQANEQYF.

This rearrangement joins TRBV29-1 to TRBJ1-6; D is uncertain. In germline, CDR1 is SQVTM, CDR2 ANQGSEA. Deletions cut 0 bases from V and 12 bases from J, with 12 bases between. This CDR3 is built from 13 residues. As DNA, the CDR3 is TGCAGCGTTGAAGAATCCGGCTCGGGACCCCTCCACTTT. Protein product: CSVEESGSGPLHF.

The chain joins TRBV27 to TRBJ1-2, with D tentatively TRBD1 (6 bases). The V gene lost 2 bases and the J gene lost 8 bases, with 18 bases spanning the gap. The CDR3 runs to 15 residues. Per the germline V gene, CDR1 is MNHEY and CDR2 is SMNVEV (reference sequence). The CDR3 here is CASSLVAGTRGGYTF. The CDR3 DNA is TGTGCCAGCAGTTTAGTCGCCGGGACAAGGGGAGGCTACACCTTC.

The chain uses TRBV2 and TRBJ1-5, with 7 bases fitting TRBD1. Trimming removed 5 bases from V and 0 bases from J; junction bases left unmatched: 4. CDR1 and CDR2 from the germline V gene are SNHLY and FYNNEI. This CDR3 contains 15 residues. CDR3 in DNA: TGTGCCAGCAGTCCGGGACAGAGTAGCAATCAGCCCCAGCATTTT. Residues: CASSPGQSSNQPQHF.

The rearrangement links TRBV15 to TRBJ2-7; 8 nucleotides line up with TRBD2. The CDR3 totals 13 residues. The germline CDR1 and CDR2 sequences are LNHNV and YYDKDF (reference sequence). V trimming: 3 bases; J trimming: 6 bases; junction bases outside the gene matches: 4. The CDR3 loop reads CATSRFRGGEQYF. CDR3 sequence (DNA): TGTGCCACCAGCAGGTTTCGGGGGGGCGAGCAGTACTTC. Full variable domain (rest looked up from reference TRBV15 and TRBJ2-7): DAMVIQNPRYQVTQFGKPVTLSCSQTLNHNVMYWYQQKSSQAPKLLFHYYDKDFNNEADTPDNFQSRRPNTSFCFLDIRSPGLGDTAMYLCATSRFRGGEQYFGPGTRLTVT.

This clone was seen only a few times. The rearrangement uses TRBV10-3 and TRBJ1-2; D unclear. The CDR3 consists of 12 residues. The V gene's germline CDR1 is ENHRY and CDR2 SYGVKD. V was trimmed by 0 bases and J by 13 bases, leaving 12 bases between them. The CDR3, as DNA: TGTGCCATCAGTGAGTCGGGGAGGATCGTCACCTTC. It codes for CAISESGRIVTF.

For this clone: Its ends do not fully match the called genes, so a read error is possible. This chain connects TRBV7-7 to TRBJ2-5, with 8 bases identical to TRBD2. The CDR3 has 14 amino acids. In germline, CDR1 is SSHAT, CDR2 FNYEAQ (reference sequence). This CDR3 is CASSLDTGGETQYF. The CDR3 DNA sequence: TGTGCTAGCAGCTTAGATACGGGGGGGGAGACCCAGTACTTC.

This clone was picked up a small number of times. The chain has TRBV9 and TRBJ2-7; 10 nucleotides line up with TRBD2. This CDR3 is 16 amino acids long. Trimming at V came to 0 bases and at J to 4 bases, leaving 7 bases not matched to a gene. Germline-derived CDR1 and CDR2 are SGDLS and YYNGEE. CDR3 in amino acids: CASSVGVAGGGYEQYF. CDR3 nucleotide sequence: TGTGCCAGCAGCGTAGGAGTAGCGGGGGGCGGGTACGAGCAGTACTTC.

A remark on this clone: A junction boundary mismatches the germline segment, possibly from a read error. The chain employs TRBV7-7 and TRBJ1-5, with D perhaps matching TRBD1 (6 bases). There are 15 residues in the CDR3. Germline values: CDR1 SSHAT, CDR2 FNYEAQ (reference sequence). The CDR3 region has the DNA TGTGCTAGCAGCTTAGGGGGGGGTAGCAATCAGCCCCAGCATTTT. Protein: CASSLGGGSNQPQHF.

This chain links TRBV5-1 with TRBJ1-5; TRBD1 might be the D (5 bases). Looked up from germline, CDR1 is SGHRS and CDR2 is YFSETQ. The CDR3 runs 14 residues. V shed 0 bases and J shed 4 bases, with 8 bases lying between them. CDR3 protein: CASSLVGGNQPQHF. CDR3 sequence (DNA): TGCGCCAGCAGCTTGGTGGGGGGGAATCAGCCCCAGCATTTT.

The chain employs TRBV3-1 (or the pseudogene TRBV3-2) and TRBJ2-7; 8 bases fit TRBD1. CDR1 and CDR2 from the germline V gene are LGHDT and YNNKEL (reference sequence). V lost 3 bases and J lost 2; bases outside the gene matches: 3. The CDR3 covers 14 residues. CDR3 nucleotide sequence: TGTGCCAGCAGCCACGGACAGGGAGCCTACGAGCAGTACTTC. Encoded protein: CASSHGQGAYEQYF.

The chain links TRBV28 to TRBJ2-5, with 11 positions matching TRBD1. The CDR3 is made up of 16 amino acids. Looked up from germline, CDR1 is MDHEN and CDR2 is SYDVKM. V lost 4 bases, J lost 5 bases, and 9 bases stayed unmatched. This CDR3 reads CASSSPGQGALETQYF. CDR3 DNA: TGTGCCAGCAGTTCTCCCGGACAGGGGGCCTTGGAGACCCAGTACTTC.

The chain combines TRBV2 with TRBJ2-1; D is ambiguous. This CDR3 is built from 14 residues. Germline V gene lookup returns CDR1 SNHLY and CDR2 FYNNEI. Trimming removed 7 bases from V and 0 bases from J, with 10 bases in between. Written as DNA, the CDR3 is TGTGCCAGCATAACGGAGAGCTCCTACAATGAGCAGTTCTTC. Translating it yields CASITESSYNEQFF. The complete variable domain, with remaining parts taken from reference TRBV2 and TRBJ2-1, reads EPEVTQTPSHQVTQMGQEVILRCVPISNHLYFYWYRQILGQKVEFLVSFYNNEISEKSEIFDDQFSVERPDGSNFTLKIRSTKLEDSAMYFCASITESSYNEQFFGPGTRLTVL.

The chain recombines TRBV7-9 with TRBJ2-5; TRBD2 matches 10 bases. The CDR3 consists of 15 residues. The germline V gene encodes CDR1 SEHNR and CDR2 FQNEAQ (reference sequence). The J segment lost 2 bases and the V segment lost 2 bases, leaving 2 bases of the junction unmatched. DNA for the CDR3: TGTGCCAGCAGCTTACCTAGCGGGGGACAAGAGACCCAGTACTTC. Its protein is CASSLPSGGQETQYF.